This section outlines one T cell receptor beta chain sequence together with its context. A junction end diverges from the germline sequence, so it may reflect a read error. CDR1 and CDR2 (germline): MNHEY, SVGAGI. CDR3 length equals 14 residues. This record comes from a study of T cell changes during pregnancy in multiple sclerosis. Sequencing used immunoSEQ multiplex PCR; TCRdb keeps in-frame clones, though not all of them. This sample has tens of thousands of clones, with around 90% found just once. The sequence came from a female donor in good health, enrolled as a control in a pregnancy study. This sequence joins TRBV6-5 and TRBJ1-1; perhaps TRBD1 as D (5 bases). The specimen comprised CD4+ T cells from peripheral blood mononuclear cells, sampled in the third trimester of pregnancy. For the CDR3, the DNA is TGTGCCAGCTGTTACCGGGGGTGTAACACTGAAGCTTTCTTT. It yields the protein CASCYRGCNTEAFF.